These 23 T cell receptor beta chains share one sample of origin, sequenced in a study of early T cells in non-severe SARS-CoV-2 infection. TCRdb analysed the 5' RACE reads with MiXCR anew, one entry per CDR3 protein. The sample lists under 75,000 distinct CDR3 sequences, roughly 13% seen once, with over 6.5% in the top ten. The sequencing input was whole blood. The receptors stem from an adult who was a healthcare worker with PCR-confirmed SARS-CoV-2 infection or an uninfected control (not recorded which).

V usage is TRBV5-6 and J usage is TRBJ1-1; D remains ambiguous. The germline V gene has CDR1 SGHDT and CDR2 YYEEEE. The ends were cut back, 1 base at V and 2 bases at J, with 6 bases in the middle. The CDR3 is 13 amino acids. The CDR3 sequence is CASSLWGNTEAFF. Here the CDR3 DNA reads TGTGCCAGCAGCTTGTGGGGAAACACTGAAGCTTTCTTT.

This clonotype was observed many times. V is TRBV7-2 and J is TRBJ2-1; no clear D. V was shortened by 1 base and J by 1 base, with 8 bases between the two germline ends. The CDR3 extends over 15 amino acids. CDR1 and CDR2 (germline): SGHTA, FQGNSA. The CDR3 nucleotides are TGTGCCAGCAGCTTAGGACTGCTGTCCTACAATGAGCAGTTCTTC. Translating gives CASSLGLLSYNEQFF.

The V call is TRBV20-1, the J call TRBJ2-5, with TRBD2 as a possible D gene (6 bases). V was trimmed by 3 bases and J by 1 base, leaving 9 bases between them. Germline CDR1 is DFQATT and CDR2 is SNEGSKA (reference sequence). This CDR3 has 13 amino acids. The CDR3 reads CSARWGGQETQYF. CDR3 bases: TGCAGTGCTAGGTGGGGAGGCCAAGAGACCCAGTACTTC.

This clonotype was found a few times. The gene calls are TRBV20-1 and TRBJ2-7; D uncertain. With 6 bases removed from V and 2 bases from J, the gap between germline ends came to 17 bases. Per germline, CDR1 DFQATT and CDR2 SNEGSKA (reference sequence). The CDR3 runs to 14 residues. The CDR3 DNA sequence: TGCAGTGCAATTGACAAAACAAATCCCTACGAGCAGTACTTC. Translating it yields CSAIDKTNPYEQYF.

The chain employs TRBV7-3 and TRBJ2-1; a possible D gene is TRBD2 (6 bases). Germline CDR1 and CDR2: SGHTA and FQGTGA. Trimming left V 1 base short and J 6 bases short, with 13 bases between. This CDR3 has 15 residues. CDR3 nucleotides: TGTGCCAGCAGCTTAAGGGACTCGTTAGGCAATGAGCAGTTCTTC. The encoded protein is CASSLRDSLGNEQFF. The full variable domain, in which reference TRBV7-3 and TRBJ2-1 provide the parts outside the CDR3, is GAGVSQTPSNKVTEKGKYVELRCDPISGHTALYWYRQSLGQGPEFLIYFQGTGAADDSGLPNDRFFAVRPEGSVSTLKIQRTERGDSAVYLCASSLRDSLGNEQFFGPGTRLTVL.

The chain joins TRBV9 to TRBJ2-3; D is perhaps TRBD1 (5 bases). V lost 3 bases and J 6 bases, leaving 14 bases between the germline ends. The CDR3 sequence is 14 residues long. The V gene's germline CDR1 is SGDLS and CDR2 YYNGEE. CDR3 coding DNA: TGTGCCAGCAGCGCTGGAGTTGGGGCCGATACGCAGTATTTT. Protein sequence: CASSAGVGADTQYF.

This sequence joins TRBV5-4 and TRBJ2-3, with D unresolved. The CDR3 runs to 17 residues. The germline gives CDR1 SGHNT, CDR2 YYREEE (reference sequence). V lost 4 bases and J 1 base, leaving 19 bases between the germline ends. The CDR3 DNA is TGTGCCAGCAGCCCCTCCCGTAGAGGTGGGGGCACAGATACGCAGTATTTT. Translated, it gives CASSPSRRGGGTDTQYF.

This clonotype was counted at least ten times. This chain links TRBV2 with TRBJ2-1; 13 bases agree with TRBD2. The CDR3 runs 17 residues. V trimming: 5 bases; J trimming: 7 bases; junction bases outside the gene matches: 11. CDR1 SNHLY and CDR2 FYNNEI come from the germline V gene. The CDR3 sequence is CASSFGGLAGHQNEQFF. The CDR3 nucleotides are TGTGCCAGCAGTTTCGGGGGACTAGCGGGACACCAAAATGAGCAGTTCTTC.

This clonotype was found many times. The chain employs TRBV7-2 and TRBJ1-5; 7 bases match TRBD1. V lost 8 bases, J lost 2 bases, and 3 bases stayed unmatched. The CDR3 contains 13 residues. Germline V gene data show CDR1 as SGHTA and CDR2 as FQGNSA. The CDR3 protein is CASGTGGNQPQHF. CDR3 DNA sequence: TGTGCCAGCGGAACAGGGGGCAATCAGCCCCAGCATTTT.

The chain employs TRBV29-1 and TRBJ2-1; TRBD2 matches at 7 bases. The CDR3 sequence is 13 residues long. Germline V gene data show CDR1 as SQVTM and CDR2 as ANQGSEA. The V segment lost 1 base and the J segment 10 bases; nucleotides outside the gene matches: 7. The CDR3 region has the DNA TGCAGCGTTGAAGCGGGAGGCCATGGGGAGCAGTTCTTC. It codes for CSVEAGGHGEQFF.

This clonotype has a count of ten or more. The chain combines TRBV5-5 with TRBJ2-2, with TRBD1 matching over 9 bases. Germline V CDR1 and CDR2: SGHKS, YYEKEE (reference sequence). J lost 5 bases, V lost 7 bases, and 9 bases had no gene match. The CDR3 runs 15 residues. CDR3 nucleotide sequence: TGTGCCAGCCACCAACAGGGGGCGCAAACCGGGGAGCTGTTTTTT. Its translation is CASHQQGAQTGELFF.

This clonotype was detected only a few times. The chain carries TRBV27 and TRBJ1-2, with D perhaps TRBD1 (6 bases). V gave up 6 bases and J gave up 6 bases, with 14 bases separating them. The germline CDR1 and CDR2 sequences are MNHEY and SMNVEV (reference sequence). This CDR3 is built from 13 residues. The CDR3 coding sequence is TGTGCCAGCAGGTCCGGGGGCACAGATGGCTACACCTTC. This encodes CASRSGGTDGYTF.

The rearrangement links TRBV7-9 to TRBJ1-1, with D perhaps matching TRBD1 (6 bases). The CDR3 has 14 amino acids. Germline values: CDR1 SEHNR, CDR2 FQNEAQ (reference sequence). The V end was cut by 1 base, the J end by 6 bases, with 12 bases between. CDR3 protein: CASSLEGGGPEAFF. As DNA, the CDR3 is TGTGCCAGCAGCTTAGAGGGGGGAGGCCCTGAAGCTTTCTTT.

This clonotype was detected many times. The chain employs TRBV19 and TRBJ2-2; the D gene could be TRBD1 or TRBD2 (5 bases each). Trimming shortened V by 7 bases and J by 4 bases, and 16 bases separated the two germline ends. The germline V gene has CDR1 LNHDA and CDR2 SQIVND (reference sequence). The CDR3 extends over 15 amino acids. The CDR3 sequence: CASNRGTLATGELFF. In DNA form, the CDR3 reads TGTGCCAGTAATCGAGGGACCTTAGCCACCGGGGAGCTGTTTTTT.

The rearrangement joins TRBV9 to TRBJ2-7, with D maybe TRBD2 (6 bases). V lost 3 bases and J 3 bases, leaving 13 bases between the germline ends. From germline, CDR1 is SGDLS and CDR2 YYNGEE. The CDR3 is 14 amino acids. CDR3 residues: CASSAGAGSYEQYF. CDR3 bases: TGTGCCAGCAGCGCCGGAGCGGGCAGCTACGAGCAGTACTTC.

This clonotype was recorded a few times. The chain has TRBV20-1 and TRBJ1-4; 9 bases line up with TRBD1. The germline gives CDR1 DFQATT, CDR2 SNEGSKA (reference sequence). The CDR3 is made up of 16 amino acids. Losses at the gene ends were 0 bases for V and 11 bases for J; bases not matched to a gene: 13. CDR3 sequence: CSAREGYRDREGKLFF. As DNA, the CDR3 is TGCAGTGCTAGAGAGGGGTACCGGGACAGGGAGGGGAAACTGTTTTTT.

This clonotype has more than one count but fewer than ten. V usage is TRBV7-8 and J usage is TRBJ1-1; no clear D gene. Germline CDR1 reads SGHVS; CDR2 reads FQNEAQ. This CDR3 is 13 amino acids long. With 0 bases removed from V and 11 bases from J, the gap between germline ends came to 13 bases. CDR3 residues: CASSLAPRMLAFF. CDR3 DNA: TGTGCCAGCAGCTTAGCGCCTCGGATGTTGGCTTTCTTT.

This clonotype was seen a few times. The chain couples TRBV6-2 or TRBV6-3 to TRBJ1-3; D is possibly TRBD1 (5 bases). Trimming removed 4 bases from V and 0 bases from J, with 7 bases in between. Germline V gene data show CDR1 as MNHEY and CDR2 as SVGEGT. This CDR3 is built from 14 residues. The CDR3 DNA is TGTGCCAGCAGTTCCGGGGGCTCTGGAAACACCATATATTTT. It is translated as CASSSGGSGNTIYF.

This clonotype was counted many times. The CDR3 reads CASSAAPGHLGEQYF. As DNA, the CDR3 is TGTGCCAGCAGTGCGGCTCCAGGACACCTCGGAGAGCAGTACTTC. This rearrangement joins TRBV6-4 to TRBJ2-7, with D tentatively TRBD1 (5 bases). The ends were cut back, 4 bases at V and 7 bases at J, with 20 bases in the middle. CDR3 length equals 15 residues. Germline loops: CDR1 MRHNA, CDR2 SNTAGT.

The chain is built from TRBV28 and TRBJ2-1; unclear D gene. This CDR3 region has 11 residues. Germline V gene lookup returns CDR1 MDHEN and CDR2 SYDVKM. V was shortened by 7 bases and J by 5 bases, with 6 bases between the two germline ends. This CDR3 is CASTSNNEQFF. For the CDR3, the DNA is TGTGCCAGCACCTCGAACAATGAGCAGTTCTTC.

This clonotype appeared many times. V is TRBV7-2 and J is TRBJ2-1; TRBD2 matches at 14 bases. After removal of 5 bases from V and 7 bases from J, the junction contained 7 bases not matched to a gene. The CDR3 length is 16 residues. Germline V gene sequence: CDR1 SGHTA, CDR2 FQGNSA. This chain's CDR3 is CASSPTSGRAGNEQFF. In DNA form, the CDR3 reads TGTGCCAGCAGCCCGACTAGCGGGAGGGCCGGAAATGAGCAGTTCTTC. Combining the CDR3 with reference TRBV7-2 and TRBJ2-1 gives the whole variable domain GAGVSQSPSNKVTEKGKDVELRCDPISGHTALYWYRQSLGQGLEFLIYFQGNSAPDKSGLPSDRFSAERTGGSVSTLTIQRTQQEDSAVYLCASSPTSGRAGNEQFFGPGTRLTVL.

Only a few counts were recorded for this clonotype. V and J are TRBV2 and TRBJ2-1; TRBD2 is a possible D gene (6 bases). The CDR3 extends over 15 amino acids. CDR1 is SNHLY and CDR2 is FYNNEI in the germline V gene. Trimming pared 3 bases from V and 0 bases from J, leaving 9 bases between. The CDR3 bases are TGTGCCAGCAGTGAGGGACTGAGCTCCTACAATGAGCAGTTCTTC. The encoded protein is CASSEGLSSYNEQFF.

This clonotype was seen repeatedly, ten times or more. The chain combines TRBV20-1 with TRBJ2-7, with D perhaps TRBD2 (6 bases). V lost 2 bases, J lost 4 bases, and 15 bases lay in between. CDR1 is DFQATT and CDR2 is SNEGSKA in the germline V gene (reference sequence). The CDR3 extends over 14 amino acids. Written as DNA, the CDR3 is TGCAGTGCTAGAAGGGACTCCCGGGTATACGAGCAGTACTTC. Translation: CSARRDSRVYEQYF.